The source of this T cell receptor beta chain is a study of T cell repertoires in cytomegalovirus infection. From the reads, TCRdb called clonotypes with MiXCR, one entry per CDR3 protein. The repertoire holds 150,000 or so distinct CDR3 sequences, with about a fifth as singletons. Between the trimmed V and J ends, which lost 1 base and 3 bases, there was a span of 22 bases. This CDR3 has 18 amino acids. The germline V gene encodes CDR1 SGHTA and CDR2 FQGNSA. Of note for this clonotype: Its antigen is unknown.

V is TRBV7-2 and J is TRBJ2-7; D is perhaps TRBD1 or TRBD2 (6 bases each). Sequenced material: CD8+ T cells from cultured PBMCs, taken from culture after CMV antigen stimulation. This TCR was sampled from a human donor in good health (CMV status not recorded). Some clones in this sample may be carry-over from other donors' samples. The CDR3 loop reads CASSLGPPGAGPIYEQYF. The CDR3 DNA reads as TGTGCCAGCAGCTTAGGGCCGCCGGGGGCAGGACCCATCTACGAGCAGTACTTC.